This T cell receptor (beta chain) was sequenced for a study of blood T cell repertoires in COVID-19. Sequenced by immunoSEQ multiplex PCR; TCRdb stores in-frame clones only, minus some. The sample yields some 34,000 clones, approximately 85% seen once. Per germline, CDR1 LNHDA and CDR2 SQIVND (reference sequence). V dropped 2 bases and J dropped 5; count of bases not matched to a gene: 5. The CDR3 extends over 15 amino acids. This chain joins TRBV19 and TRBJ2-5; 10 nucleotides align to TRBD2. This TCR was sampled from a human donor in a cohort sampled during active COVID-19. The sequenced sample was peripheral blood. CDR3 bases: TGTGCCAGTAGTATACAGCGGGGGGGTGAGGAGACCCAGTACTTC. Its translation: CASSIQRGGEETQYF.